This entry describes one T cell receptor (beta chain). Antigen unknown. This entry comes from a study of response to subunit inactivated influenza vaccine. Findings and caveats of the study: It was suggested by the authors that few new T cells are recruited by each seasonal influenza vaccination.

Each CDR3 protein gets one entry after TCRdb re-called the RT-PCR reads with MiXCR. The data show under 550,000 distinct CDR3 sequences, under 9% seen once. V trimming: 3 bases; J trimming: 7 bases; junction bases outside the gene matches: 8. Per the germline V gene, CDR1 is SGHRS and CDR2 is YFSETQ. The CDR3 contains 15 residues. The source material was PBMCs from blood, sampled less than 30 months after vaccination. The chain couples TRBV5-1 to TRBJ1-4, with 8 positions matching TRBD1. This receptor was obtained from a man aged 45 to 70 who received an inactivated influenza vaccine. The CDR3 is CASSSQGAESEKLFF. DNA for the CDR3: TGCGCCAGCAGCTCGCAGGGGGCGGAGAGTGAAAAACTGTTTTTT.